This TCR beta chain was sequenced in a study of response to subunit inactivated influenza vaccine. With regard to this clonotype: Its antigen is currently unknown.

TCRdb called the RT-PCR reads again in MiXCR, with one record for every CDR3 protein. The sample yields roughly 630,000 distinct CDR3 sequences, around 13% seen once. Overall study results and limits: Only a handful of new T cells, the authors suggested, are recruited with each seasonal influenza vaccination.

The CDR3 consists of 14 residues. Germline lookup yields CDR1 DFQATT and CDR2 SNEGSKA (reference sequence). Losses at the gene ends were 3 bases for V and 2 bases for J; bases not matched to a gene: 7. The chain couples TRBV20-1 to TRBJ2-7, with 7 nucleotides matching TRBD2. The starting material was PBMCs from blood, obtained less than 15 days before vaccination. The TCR comes from a man aged 45 to 65 who received an inactivated influenza vaccine. DNA of the CDR3: TGCAGTGCTAGGGCACCAAGCGGGGCCTACGAGCAGTACTTC. Translation gives CSARAPSGAYEQYF.